This T cell receptor (beta chain) stems from a study of shared clonotypes between healthy human individuals (TCRdb year 2020). General notes on the study: A few men and a couple of women, aged 18 to 49 years, made up the cohort. Libraries were prepared and TCR repertoires were sequenced by different laboratories using diverse techniques, in order to increase sequencing depth and limit assay-specific biases. To estimate repertoire size and how much clonotypes are shared between individuals, the study performed deep sequencing of blood TCR repertoires from a few healthy adults. Per donor, three plates each were used for CD4 naive and CD4 memory, two for CD8 naive, and one for CD8 memory. Between about 0.8 and 9 billion PBMCs per donor were obtained by leukapheresis.

On the study overall, not on this receptor specifically: Because the study included a small number of donors, the genetic and exposure-history diversity represented was limited. Naive subsets generally had larger estimated clonotype richness than memory subsets did. Clonotypes shared by all four sorted-subset donors showed higher generation probabilities than non-shared clonotypes. Pairwise subsampling indicated that sequencing depth was expected to affect the degree of clonotype sharing among donors. Sampling was restricted to blood, and TCR repertoires in tissues likely differ from the TCR repertoires found in blood. Incomplete sequencing was indicated by rarefaction of sorted-subset datasets, despite the large sequencing depth. Roughly 5.2% of naive CD4, 3.5% of naive CD8, 2.3% of memory CD4, and over 0.35% of memory CD8 clonotypes were shared across several donors.

A word on this clone: No cognate antigen has been identified for it. Base-call qualities are not available, and no considerably larger clone is one nucleotide away.

Using the deep immunoSEQ assay, TCR CDR3 regions were amplified from genomic DNA by multiplex PCR. Genomic DNA extracted from each cell subset was distributed evenly over all wells of several immunoSEQ 96-well plates, and each plate served as one replicate. For sorted subsets, each replicate PCR was loaded with roughly 0.2 ug genomic DNA, equivalent to approximately 27,000 T cell genomes. Purified libraries were quantified with a Qubit 3.0 fluorometer, sized on a Bioanalyzer 2100, and re-quantified with the KAPA Library Quantification kit. Each immunoSEQ 96-well plate was sequenced on its own single-read 150-cycle Illumina NextSeq 550 flow cell. The paper's processing steps were these. The immunoSEQ output contained only junctional sequences without quality scores, so filtering could not match that applied to full-length reads. To assign V/J genes and CDR3, sequences were annotated using PyIR, a Python wrapper for IgBLAST v1.9, with IMGT germline references. Reads were filtered out if the reads had weak V/J assignments (E-value above 1e-6), no CDR3, stop codons, out-of-frame junctions, or ambiguous translated residues. V3J clonotypes were defined by identical inferred V gene, J gene, and CDR3 amino acid sequence. The percentage overlap between two repertoires was calculated by dividing the number of shared unique clonotypes by the size of the smaller repertoire. RTK rarefaction, the Chao1 estimator, and Recon v2.1 estimates of unobserved clonotypes were used to assess repertoire richness. Generation probabilities were computed with OLGA for all TCRbeta clonotypes obtained by the gDNA method from several donors. TCRdb took this table from immuneACCESS and kept in-frame rearrangements with V and J called. Such tables lack part of the clones; where checked against another copy, unresolved V genes explain under half of the gap, and the rest is unexplained. D and trimming come from the DNA, and the V and J calls and clone size come from that table. This sample holds over 400,000 clones; about 96% were observed only once. About 0.067% of the sample is taken by the ten largest.

Healthy HIV-negative adults with no recently reported acute infections or vaccinations were included as donors. Every donor was a Caucasian adult living in Nashville, Tennessee, USA. Magnetic negative selection was used to enrich CD4+ T cells, after which naive cells were positively selected on CD45RA and the negative fraction became the memory subset. Blood was collected by leukapheresis, and PBMCs were isolated by Ficoll-Histopaque density gradient centrifugation and then cryopreserved in liquid nitrogen vapor phase. Analytical flow cytometry was used to check the purity and quantity of each magnetically sorted T cell population. From each sorted fraction, genomic DNA was isolated and quantified by UV absorbance on a Nanodrop 2000c. Inclusive of the bounding cysteine and phenylalanine, the CDR3 is 13 residues long. Only CDR3 DNA is held: 39 bases, read in frame from base 1. Trimming at the junction amounts to 5 bases on V and 5 bases on J, and the germline ends lie 10 bases apart. Reading the germline V gene (reference sequence) gives CDR1 SEHNR and CDR2 FQNEAQ.

The clonotype was recovered from a young woman in good health. The chain employs TRBV7-9 and TRBJ2-1, with TRBD1 as a weak D call on 6 bases. Specimen: naive CD4+ T cells sorted from blood. What this sample's cell subset or site label stands for: CD45RA+ positively selected. The CDR3 region has the sequence CASSRGQNNEQFF. Read as DNA, the sequence is TGTGCCAGCAGCCGTGGACAGAACAATGAGCAGTTCTTC.